Shown below are 11 T cell receptor beta chains from a single sample sequenced in a study of blood T cell repertoires in COVID-19. Sequencing was performed with immunoSEQ multiplex PCR; in TCRdb, only in-frame clones are kept and a portion is missing. This sample yields 250,000 to 300,000 clones, of which roughly 83% are seen a single time; roughly 4.6% belongs to the top ten. Sequencing used peripheral blood. The receptor set was obtained from a man in his 60s who had recovered from COVID-19.

This chain links TRBV3-1 (or the pseudogene TRBV3-2) with TRBJ2-6; 8 bases are shared with TRBD2. Germline V lookup: CDR1 LGHDT, CDR2 YNNKEL (reference sequence). J gave up 4 bases and V 4 bases, and 3 bases lay outside the gene matches. This CDR3 region has 15 residues. The CDR3 DNA sequence: TGTGCCAGCAGCCTTAGCGGGGCCGGGGCCAACGTCCTGACTTTC. This translates into CASSLSGAGANVLTF.

V and J are TRBV19 and TRBJ2-1; 15 bases are shared with TRBD2. The germline V gene encodes CDR1 LNHDA and CDR2 SQIVND (reference sequence). Trimming removed 8 bases from V and 5 bases from J; junction bases left unmatched: 10. The CDR3 is 17 amino acids. Here the CDR3 DNA reads TGTGCCAGTTCTGGACTAGCGGGAGGGTCTCGGGACAATGAGCAGTTCTTC. Protein product: CASSGLAGGSRDNEQFF.

This clone is a singleton in its sample. The chain couples TRBV19 to TRBJ2-1, with a tentative D call TRBD2 (5 bases). The CDR3 spans 15 residues. Trimming pared 6 bases from V and 2 bases from J, leaving 14 bases between. Germline CDR1 and CDR2: LNHDA and SQIVND (reference sequence). The CDR3 reads CASRTDSSAYNEQFF. DNA of the CDR3: TGTGCCAGTAGGACGGACTCCTCCGCCTACAATGAGCAGTTCTTC. Variable domain in full (rest from reference TRBV19 and TRBJ2-1): DGGITQSPKYLFRKEGQNVTLSCEQNLNHDAMYWYRQDPGQGLRLIYYSQIVNDFQKGDIAEGYSVSREKKESFPLTVTSAQKNPTAFYLCASRTDSSAYNEQFFGPGTRLTVL.

This chain links TRBV11-3 with TRBJ1-1, with a weak D call TRBD1 (5 bases). Trimming stripped 3 bases from V and 4 bases from J, with 12 bases between. The CDR3 sequence is 14 residues long. Germline V lookup: CDR1 SGHNT, CDR2 YENEEA. This chain's CDR3 is CASSFRPDSTEAFF. DNA of the CDR3: TGTGCCAGCAGCTTTAGACCCGACAGCACTGAAGCTTTCTTT.

This clone was detected only a few times. The rearrangement joins TRBV20-1 to TRBJ2-1; 10 positions match TRBD2. Germline assignment: CDR1 DFQATT and CDR2 SNEGSKA (reference sequence). With V trimmed by 3 bases and J by 5 bases, 16 bases remained unmatched. This CDR3 region has 18 residues. The CDR3 reads CSASFVRRVLAGDNEQFF. The CDR3 DNA is TGCAGTGCTAGTTTCGTAAGACGGGTTCTAGCGGGAGACAATGAGCAGTTCTTC.

This sequence joins TRBV4-1 and TRBJ1-4; 7 bases agree with TRBD1. In germline, CDR1 is MGHRA, CDR2 YSYEKL. V lost 2 bases to trimming and J lost 2 bases; unmatched junction nucleotides: 11. The CDR3 contains 18 residues. CDR3 in amino acids: CASSQLPTGARTNEKLFF. As DNA, the CDR3 is TGCGCCAGCAGCCAACTCCCTACAGGGGCAAGGACTAATGAAAAACTGTTTTTT.

This sequence joins TRBV27 and TRBJ2-5; 7 nucleotides line up with TRBD1. The CDR3 has 13 amino acids. CDR1 and CDR2 (germline): MNHEY, SMNVEV (reference sequence). V shed 8 bases and J 7 bases; nucleotides not matched to a gene: 10. CDR3 DNA sequence: TGTGCCAGCGCATGGACAGGCTTGGCGACCCAGTACTTC. The encoded protein is CASAWTGLATQYF.

The CDR3, as DNA: TGTGCCAGCAGCAGGGACTCTAGCACAGATACGCAGTATTTT. Its translation is CASSRDSSTDTQYF. J is TRBJ2-3 and V is TRBV5-4; D perhaps matches TRBD2 (6 bases). V was cut by 4 bases and J by 0 bases, with 9 bases left in between. Germline assignment: CDR1 SGHNT and CDR2 YYREEE (reference sequence). The CDR3 runs to 14 residues.

The sample holds one count of this clone. This chain connects TRBV6-6 to TRBJ1-1; TRBD1 might be the D (5 bases). V lost 7 bases to trimming and J lost 11 bases, with 17 bases between them. The CDR3 length is 12 residues. Germline loops: CDR1 MNHNY, CDR2 SVGAGI (reference sequence). CDR3 DNA sequence: TGTGCCAGCAAACCGTCTTCTAACAGGGCTTTCTTT. Amino acids: CASKPSSNRAFF.

In the case of this clone: Other nucleotide sequences from this sample produce the same CDR3. In nucleotides, the CDR3 is TGTGCCAGCTCACCGGGGCTCCAAGAGACCCAGTACTTC. Translating gives CASSPGLQETQYF. This rearrangement joins TRBV18 to TRBJ2-5; perhaps TRBD1 as D (5 bases). The CDR3 has 13 amino acids. The germline V gene encodes CDR1 KGHSH and CDR2 LQKENI. Trimming cost V 3 bases and J 1 base, with 6 bases left between them.

The chain recombines TRBV11-2 with TRBJ2-1; 7 bases line up with TRBD2. Germline CDR1 is SGHAT and CDR2 is FQNNGV. V trimming: 4 bases; J trimming: 6 bases; junction bases outside the gene matches: 12. The CDR3 has 16 residues. The CDR3 DNA follows: TGTGCCAGCAGCTCAAGTCCGACCCTAGCGGTCAATGAGCAGTTCTTC. Translating it yields CASSSSPTLAVNEQFF.